This entry lists 7 T cell receptor beta chains sequenced from one sample in a study of patients and donors after allogeneic stem cell transplantation. TCRdb re-called the RT-PCR reads through MiXCR, storing one row per CDR3 protein. This table has 95,000 to 120,000 distinct CDR3 sequences, roughly 35% appearing once. Sequencing used blood, either unsorted or a sorted T cell fraction (not recorded which). All receptors come from a human donor who was either an allogeneic HSCT recipient or a stem cell or donor lymphocyte infusion donor (not recorded which). It is not recorded whose cells these are; they may come from a transplant donor.

This clonotype was found a few times. This rearrangement joins TRBV4-3 to TRBJ1-1, with 7 bases fitting TRBD1. Germline CDR1 LGHNA, CDR2 YSLEER. After removal of 4 bases from V and 2 bases from J, the junction contained 7 bases not matched to a gene. The CDR3 has 15 residues. Here the CDR3 reads CASSPDRRGNTEAFF. DNA for the CDR3: TGCGCCAGCAGCCCGGACAGGCGGGGAAACACTGAAGCTTTCTTT.

This clonotype was seen a few times. The V call is TRBV11-3, the J call TRBJ1-6; no definite D call. The CDR3 covers 15 residues. V gave up 4 bases and J gave up 9 bases, with 16 bases separating them. Germline-derived CDR1 and CDR2 are SGHNT and YENEEA. CDR3: CASSSRASRGSPLHF. In nucleotides, the CDR3 is TGTGCCAGCAGCTCGAGGGCCTCTCGAGGTTCACCCCTCCACTTT.

The chain joins TRBV5-5 to TRBJ2-7; D is uncertain. The CDR3 covers 13 residues. Trimming stripped 2 bases from V and 0 bases from J, with 6 bases between. CDR1 and CDR2 (germline): SGHKS, YYEKEE (reference sequence). The CDR3 region is CASSFYNSYEQYF. As DNA, the CDR3 is TGTGCCAGCAGCTTTTATAACTCCTACGAGCAGTACTTC.

This clonotype was seen a few times. This chain connects TRBV7-2 to TRBJ2-1; no clear D. The CDR3 loop spans 15 amino acids. V dropped 2 bases and J dropped 10 bases, with 18 bases sitting between them. CDR1 and CDR2 from the germline V gene are SGHTA and FQGNSA. The CDR3 coding sequence is TGTGCCAGCAGCTTAACTGACCCTTCAGTGGGCGAGCAGTTCTTC. This codes for CASSLTDPSVGEQFF.

This chain links TRBV7-6 with TRBJ2-1; 12 nucleotides match TRBD2. V trimming: 3 bases; J trimming: 0 bases; junction bases outside the gene matches: 6. The CDR3 extends over 18 amino acids. The germline CDR1 and CDR2 sequences are SGHVS and FNYEAQ. In DNA, the CDR3 is TGTGCCAGCAGCTTGGGACTAGCGGGCTATTTCTCCTACAATGAGCAGTTCTTC. Translating it yields CASSLGLAGYFSYNEQFF.

This chain uses TRBV20-1 with TRBJ2-3; TRBD2 matches at 10 bases. V was clipped by 2 bases and J by 8 bases; unmatched bases: 13. Germline assignment: CDR1 DFQATT and CDR2 SNEGSKA (reference sequence). The CDR3 is 16 amino acids. CDR3 nucleotides: TGCAGTGCTAGAAACGAGCGGGAGGGCCGAGTTGGTACGCAGTATTTT. Its protein product is CSARNEREGRVGTQYF.

The CDR3 is CASAGLQETQYF. In nucleotides, the CDR3 is TGTGCCAGCGCAGGGTTACAAGAGACCCAGTACTTC. The rearrangement links TRBV21-1 to TRBJ2-5; TRBD1, as called in the table, went unchecked against the DNA. TRBV21-1 is listed as a pseudogene. This CDR3 region has 12 residues.